This TCR beta chain was identified during a study of blood T cell repertoires in COVID-19. Everyone who took part was 18 to 89 years old, and they came from fewer than 25 US areas. Clinical history reported by participants formed the basis on which cohorts were assigned. Cohort 3 donors counted as recovered after two negative PCRs, clearance, or resolved symptoms. This clone was detected a few times. The table came from immunoSEQ multiplex PCR; TCRdb's copy has only in-frame clones and leaves some out. Of a few hundred thousand clones listed, roughly nine tenths are singletons. The receptor comes from a woman aged 30 to 39 who had recovered from COVID-19. Sequencing input: PBMCs or T cells enriched from blood (not recorded which).

As DNA, the CDR3 is TGTGCCATCAGTGAGTCGACCCCACTAGCGGGGGGGCGAGAGACCCAGTACTTC. Amino acid sequence: CAISESTPLAGGRETQYF. The rearrangement links TRBV10-3 to TRBJ2-5, with 13 bases that match TRBD2. Germline trimming cut 0 bases from V and 4 bases from J; bases unmatched to any gene: 8. This CDR3 spans 18 amino acids. Per the germline V gene, CDR1 is ENHRY and CDR2 is SYGVKD.